These 22 T cell receptor beta chains originate from one sample sequenced in a study of T cells in Graves' hyperthyroidism and ophthalmopathy. TCR beta CDR3 sequences were amplified from RNA transcripts. Initially, a first-round RT-PCR of the TCR CDR3 employed the HTBI primer set. TCRdb reprocessed the multiplex PCR reads via MiXCR and lists one record per CDR3 protein. Of some 180,000 distinct CDR3 sequences in the sample, roughly a sixth are singletons; the top ten hold roughly 49%. The sequenced sample was blood. The receptors shown here come from a woman between 45 and 65 years old with Graves' hyperthyroidism.

This chain links TRBV27 with TRBJ2-1, with 9 bases aligning to TRBD2. The germline CDR1 and CDR2 sequences are MNHEY and SMNVEV (reference sequence). The ends lost 0 bases at V and 15 bases at J; junction bases unmatched: 12. CDR3 length equals 15 residues. The DNA of the CDR3 is TGTGCCAGCAGTTTATCATTGGACCAGCGGGAGGTGGTGTTCTTC. The encoded protein is CASSLSLDQREVVFF.

This clonotype was picked up many times. The chain links TRBV12-3 or TRBV12-4 to TRBJ2-2; D is undetermined. The CDR3 contains 12 residues. CDR3 DNA sequence: TGTGCTGGGTCGGAAAATTACAGGGAGCTGTTTTTT. Translation gives CAGSENYRELFF.

The chain has TRBV7-8 and TRBJ2-6; D remains unclear. Between the trimmed V and J ends, which lost 6 bases and 0 bases, there was a span of 9 bases. Germline CDR1 is SGHVS and CDR2 is FQNEAQ. The CDR3 consists of 15 residues. In nucleotides, the CDR3 is TGTGCCAGCAGGAACAAAGGCTCTGGGGCCAACGTCCTGACTTTC. This codes for CASRNKGSGANVLTF.

This clonotype has just a few counts. The CDR3 region is CASSATIENTEAFF. The CDR3 nucleotides are TGTGCCAGTAGTGCGACCATCGAGAACACTGAAGCTTTCTTT. The chain joins TRBV19 to TRBJ1-1, with D unresolved. From germline, CDR1 is LNHDA and CDR2 SQIVND (reference sequence). Trimming removed 5 bases from V and 1 base from J, with 11 bases in between. This CDR3 is built from 14 residues.

The J gene is TRBJ2-7, the V gene TRBV6-1, with 10 bases lining up with TRBD2. Germline assignment: CDR1 MNHNS and CDR2 SASEGT. This CDR3 is built from 16 residues. Germline trimming cut 6 bases from V and 6 bases from J; bases unmatched to any gene: 14. The CDR3 loop reads CASRRLAGEGIGEQYF. For the CDR3, the DNA is TGTGCCAGCAGGCGACTAGCGGGCGAGGGAATTGGCGAGCAGTACTTC.

A few counts support this clonotype. The gene calls are TRBV28 and TRBJ2-1; 10 nucleotides line up with TRBD1. This CDR3 spans 16 amino acids. The trim removed 5 bases at V and 2 bases at J, leaving 6 bases unmatched. The germline gives CDR1 MDHEN, CDR2 SYDVKM. The CDR3 bases are TGTGCCAGCAGTCAAATTGACAGGGGGCCCTACAATGAGCAGTTCTTC. Translating it yields CASSQIDRGPYNEQFF.

For this clonotype: A much larger clone sits a single nucleotide away, making a read error possible. The gene calls are TRBV28 and TRBJ1-1; a weak D match, TRBD1 (5 bases). The CDR3 has 14 residues. Germline-derived CDR1 and CDR2 are MDHEN and SYDVKM. For the CDR3, the DNA is TGTGCCGGCAGTTTCTCAGGGAGGGCCACTGAAGCTTTCTTT. It yields the protein CAGSFSGRATEAFF.

This clonotype was seen ten or more times. V and J are TRBV11-2 and TRBJ1-5; the D is unclear. The V end lost 2 bases, the J end lost 3 bases, and 11 bases lay between the germline ends. CDR3 length: 15 amino acids. Per the germline V gene, CDR1 is SGHAT and CDR2 is FQNNGV. CDR3 in amino acids: CASSLLSGSNQPQHF. The CDR3 DNA reads as TGTGCCAGCAGCTTATTGTCCGGGTCCAATCAGCCCCAGCATTTT.

Comments on this clonotype: Given a much more abundant clone one base away, this may be a read error. The rearrangement joins TRBV15 to TRBJ2-1; maybe TRBD2 (6 bases). The V end was cut by 3 bases, the J end by 10 bases, with 16 bases between. Germline V CDR1 and CDR2: LNHNV, YYDKDF (reference sequence). The length of the CDR3 is 14 residues. The CDR3 reads CATSREKEGLEQFF. The CDR3 nucleotides read TGTGCCACCAGCAGGGAAAAAGAGGGACTCGAGCAGTTCTTC.

The chain joins TRBV7-2 to TRBJ2-5; the D gene is possibly TRBD1 (6 bases). Trimming cost V 5 bases and J 5 bases, with 15 bases left between them. Germline CDR1 and CDR2: SGHTA and FQGNSA. CDR3 length: 14 residues. The CDR3 DNA reads as TGTGCCAGCAGCCTACAGGGCCGTGGGGAGACCCAGTACTTC. Translating gives CASSLQGRGETQYF.

The J gene is TRBJ1-3, the V gene TRBV6-5; no clear D gene. The V gene lost 2 bases and the J gene lost 0 bases, with 11 bases spanning the gap. Germline V CDR1 and CDR2: MNHEY, SVGAGI. The CDR3 is 16 amino acids. Written as DNA, the CDR3 is TGTGCCAGCAGTTACGTCCAGCTAAACTCTGGAAACACCATATATTTT. Amino acids: CASSYVQLNSGNTIYF.

This clonotype was detected ten times or more. The V gene is TRBV10-1, the J gene TRBJ2-3, with 8 nucleotides matching TRBD2. V was clipped by 3 bases and J by 0 bases; unmatched bases: 5. This CDR3 spans 16 amino acids. Germline V gives CDR1 WNHNN, CDR2 SYGVQD (reference sequence). This CDR3 reads CASSDGTSGSTDTQYF. In DNA form, the CDR3 reads TGCGCCAGCAGTGATGGAACTAGCGGAAGCACAGATACGCAGTATTTT.

The chain uses TRBV7-9 and TRBJ2-3; 9 bases fit TRBD2. Germline CDR1 is SEHNR and CDR2 is FQNEAQ (reference sequence). The CDR3 length is 17 residues. V dropped 1 base and J dropped 2; count of bases not matched to a gene: 7. CDR3 bases: TGTGCCAGCAGCTTAGGGGACGGCGGGAGGGCCACAGATACGCAGTATTTT. Translated, it gives CASSLGDGGRATDTQYF. Full variable domain (outside the CDR3, taken from reference TRBV7-9 and TRBJ2-3): DTGVSQNPRHKITKRGQNVTFRCDPISEHNRLYWYRQTLGQGPEFLTYFQNEAQLEKSRLLSDRFSAERPKGSFSTLEIQRTEQGDSAMYLCASSLGDGGRATDTQYFGPGTRLTVL.

With respect to this clonotype: This may be a read error, as it is one base from a much larger clone. The chain combines TRBV20-1 with TRBJ2-1, with 9 bases lining up with TRBD1. V dropped 2 bases and J dropped 3; count of bases not matched to a gene: 5. Germline CDR1 and CDR2: DFQATT and SNEGSKA (reference sequence). The CDR3 extends over 15 amino acids. The CDR3 protein is CSARTGTGLYNEQFF. In DNA, the CDR3 is TGCAGTGCTAGAACCGGGACAGGGCTCTACAATGAGCAGTTCTTC.

This clonotype has only a few counts. The chain has TRBV10-1 and TRBJ1-2; D is undetermined. From germline, CDR1 is WNHNN and CDR2 SYGVQD (reference sequence). The CDR3 contains 13 residues. V shed 3 bases and J shed 0 bases, with 5 bases lying between them. Here the CDR3 DNA reads TGCGCCAGCAGTGATCGGGCTAACTATGGCTACACCTTC. Protein: CASSDRANYGYTF.

The chain has TRBV3-1 and TRBJ2-7; 10 bases line up with TRBD2. V lost 2 bases, J lost 6 bases, and 7 bases stayed unmatched. The CDR3 has 15 residues. Germline V lookup: CDR1 LGHDT, CDR2 YNNKEL (reference sequence). The CDR3 region has the DNA TGTGCCAGCAGCCAACGGACTAGCGGCCGTAGCGAGCAGTACTTC. Protein product: CASSQRTSGRSEQYF.

Notes on this clonotype: A single base separates this from a much larger clone, so it may be a read error. The chain employs TRBV5-1 and TRBJ2-1; D gene unclear. Germline values: CDR1 SGHRS, CDR2 YFSETQ. The CDR3 loop spans 14 amino acids. The CDR3 DNA follows: TGCACCAGCACCCTAGGGCCGGTAACCAATGAGCAGTTCTTC. It codes for CTSTLGPVTNEQFF.

In its sample, this clonotype was seen many times. The rearrangement links TRBV20-1 to TRBJ2-1; 8 bases line up with TRBD2. J gave up 0 bases and V 5 bases, and 9 bases lay outside the gene matches. Germline lookup yields CDR1 DFQATT and CDR2 SNEGSKA (reference sequence). The CDR3 contains 16 residues. The CDR3 coding sequence is TGCAGTGCTCGTATGACAGCGGGAGCCTCCTACAATGAGCAGTTCTTC. Translation: CSARMTAGASYNEQFF.

This clonotype was observed at least ten times. The gene calls are TRBV11-2 and TRBJ2-7; the D is unclear. Germline V gene lookup returns CDR1 SGHAT and CDR2 FQNNGV. CDR3 length: 13 amino acids. V lost 7 bases and J 0 bases, leaving 10 bases between the germline ends. Here the CDR3 DNA reads TGTGCCAGCATCCCAAGTTACTCCTACGAGCAGTACTTC. It codes for CASIPSYSYEQYF. Complete variable domain (other parts from reference TRBV11-2 and TRBJ2-7): EAGVAQSPRYKIIEKRQSVAFWCNPISGHATLYWYQQILGQGPKLLIQFQNNGVVDDSQLPKDRFSAERLKGVDSTLKIQPAKLEDSAVYLCASIPSYSYEQYFGPGTRLTVT.

This clonotype was observed at least ten times. The gene calls are TRBV6-1 and TRBJ2-1, with D possibly called TRBD1 or TRBD2 (6 bases each). Germline V gene data show CDR1 as MNHNS and CDR2 as SASEGT. The V end was cut by 5 bases, the J end by 0 bases, with 14 bases between. CDR3 length: 16 residues. Written as DNA, the CDR3 is TGTGCCAGCAGTTCGGGGGCAAAACTCTCCTACAATGAGCAGTTCTTC. It yields the protein CASSSGAKLSYNEQFF.

This chain joins TRBV7-3 and TRBJ2-1; TRBD2 might be the D (5 bases). Per germline, CDR1 SGHTA and CDR2 FQGTGA. This CDR3 is 13 amino acids long. The V and J ends lost 4 bases and 11 bases respectively, with 15 bases between them. DNA for the CDR3: TGTGCCAGCAGCTCAAGGGAACGGGAAAAGCAGTTCTTC. Its translation: CASSSREREKQFF.

The chain is built from TRBV11-2 and TRBJ2-4; 8 nucleotides line up with TRBD1. CDR1 is SGHAT and CDR2 is FQNNGV in the germline V gene. The CDR3 has 11 amino acids. V gave up 7 bases and J gave up 13 bases; unmatched junction bases: 6. The CDR3 DNA sequence: TGTGCCAGCACCCAGGGGGCGGTACAGTACTTC. This sequence encodes CASTQGAVQYF.